The 6 T cell receptor beta chains given below trace back to one sample, sequenced in a study of cytomegalovirus exposure and HLA in healthy donors. Both 60 Vbeta primers and 13 Jbeta primers went into the PCR. TCRdb's copy holds only in-frame clones and misses some; the assay was immunoSEQ multiplex PCR. The table has around 200,000 clones, roughly 79% seen once. Material for sequencing was PBMCs. The origin of the receptors is a young woman in good health and CMV-seronegative.

This chain joins TRBV5-4 and TRBJ2-2; 11 bases are shared with TRBD1. Trimming took 4 bases from V and 5 from J; bases not matched to a gene: 4. The CDR3 extends over 15 amino acids. CDR1 and CDR2 (germline): SGHNT, YYREEE (reference sequence). The CDR3 region is CASSLDRGLTGELFF. The CDR3 nucleotides read TGTGCCAGCAGCCTGGACAGGGGGCTGACCGGGGAGCTGTTTTTT.

This clone was seen a handful of times. V and J are TRBV5-6 and TRBJ1-5; D possibly corresponds to TRBD1 (5 bases). The CDR3 covers 15 residues. The V end was cut by 1 base, the J end by 6 bases, with 14 bases between. Germline CDR1 SGHDT, CDR2 YYEEEE. The CDR3 DNA is TGTGCCAGCAGCTTGTTCCGGCAGGGCGGTCAGCCCCAGCATTTT. Its protein product is CASSLFRQGGQPQHF.

The chain is built from TRBV21-1 and TRBJ1-1. TRBV21-1 counts as a pseudogene. This CDR3 spans 18 amino acids. CDR3 DNA: TGTGCCAGCAGCAACCTAGTAAGGGGGAGGGATCAGTACACTGAAGCTTTCTTT. Its translation is CASSNLVRGRDQYTEAFF.

This clone was observed a handful of times. The gene calls are TRBV2 and TRBJ1-2; no clear D. The CDR3 loop spans 13 amino acids. V lost 6 bases to trimming and J lost 4 bases, with 12 bases between them. The germline V gene encodes CDR1 SNHLY and CDR2 FYNNEI. The CDR3 protein is CASSVNTIYGYTF. As DNA, the CDR3 is TGTGCCAGCAGCGTAAACACCATCTATGGCTACACCTTC.

The V call is TRBV5-1, the J call TRBJ2-5; D possibly corresponds to TRBD1 (6 bases). Germline V CDR1 and CDR2: SGHRS, YFSETQ. CDR3 length: 13 residues. Trimming pared 3 bases from V and 5 bases from J, leaving 11 bases between. The DNA for the CDR3 is TGCGCCAGCAGCTGGGACACAGCGGAGACCCAGTACTTC. It yields the protein CASSWDTAETQYF.

The chain uses TRBV5-8 and TRBJ1-6; possibly TRBD1 for D (6 bases). V lost 5 bases and J 6 bases, leaving 12 bases between the germline ends. CDR3 size: 14 residues. Germline V lookup: CDR1 SGHTS, CDR2 YDEGEE. The CDR3 spells CASRPGTTNSPLHF. The CDR3 DNA is TGTGCCAGCAGGCCCGGGACAACTAATTCACCCCTCCACTTT.